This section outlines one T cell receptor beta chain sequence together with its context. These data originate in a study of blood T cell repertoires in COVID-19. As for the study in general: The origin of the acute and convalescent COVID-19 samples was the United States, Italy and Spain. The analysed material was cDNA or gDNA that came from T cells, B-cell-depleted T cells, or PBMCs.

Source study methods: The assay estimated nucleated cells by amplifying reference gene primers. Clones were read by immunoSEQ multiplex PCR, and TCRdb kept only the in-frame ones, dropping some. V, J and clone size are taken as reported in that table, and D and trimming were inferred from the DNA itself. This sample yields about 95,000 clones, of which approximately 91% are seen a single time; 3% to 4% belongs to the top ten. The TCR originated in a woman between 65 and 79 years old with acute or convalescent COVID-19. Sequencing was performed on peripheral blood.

The CDR3, as DNA: TGCGCCAGCAGCTGGGGACAGGGAGGAACTGAAGCTTTCTTT. Amino acid sequence: CASSWGQGGTEAFF. The gene calls are TRBV5-1 and TRBJ1-1, with TRBD1 matching 9 bases. This CDR3 comprises 14 residues. Germline V gene data show CDR1 as SGHRS and CDR2 as YFSETQ. The trim removed 3 bases at V and 5 bases at J, leaving 5 bases unmatched.